The clone carrying this T cell receptor (beta chain) was picked up many times. Its antigen is currently unknown. The CDR3 is 15 residues long. Germline V gene data show CDR1 as MNHGY and CDR2 as SVAAGI. Trimming stripped 3 bases from V and 1 base from J, with 11 bases between. Time point noted: newly diagnosed GD, antithyroid drugs for less than 3 months. PBMC RNA served as the TCR library source. The sample originates from a study of regulatory T cells in long-lasting Graves disease. Study results and caveats: Those with persistent Graves' had less TCR diversity than newly diagnosed patients.

CDR3 regions were amplified by Arm-PCR using iRepertoire HTBI primers to build TCR beta libraries. Each CDR3 protein gets one entry after TCRdb re-called the multiplex PCR reads with MiXCR. The repertoire has approximately 400,000 distinct CDR3 sequences, 15% of them found once; the top ten carry about 8.3%. A further study also used this sample, focusing on T cells in Graves' hyperthyroidism and ophthalmopathy. That work adds: Not enrolled were patients with uncontrolled infection, other autoimmune disease, pregnancy or lactation.

The sequence came from a woman between 35 and 50 years old with Graves disease. The chain uses TRBV6-9 and TRBJ2-3; D is tentatively TRBD1 or TRBD2 (5 bases each). Here the sequenced sample was peripheral blood mononuclear cells (PBMCs), taken at new diagnosis, from a patient treated with antithyroid drugs. The CDR3 nucleotides read TGTGCCAGCAGTTACCGGGACGGAGGCACAGATACGCAGTATTTT. Translating it yields CASSYRDGGTDTQYF.